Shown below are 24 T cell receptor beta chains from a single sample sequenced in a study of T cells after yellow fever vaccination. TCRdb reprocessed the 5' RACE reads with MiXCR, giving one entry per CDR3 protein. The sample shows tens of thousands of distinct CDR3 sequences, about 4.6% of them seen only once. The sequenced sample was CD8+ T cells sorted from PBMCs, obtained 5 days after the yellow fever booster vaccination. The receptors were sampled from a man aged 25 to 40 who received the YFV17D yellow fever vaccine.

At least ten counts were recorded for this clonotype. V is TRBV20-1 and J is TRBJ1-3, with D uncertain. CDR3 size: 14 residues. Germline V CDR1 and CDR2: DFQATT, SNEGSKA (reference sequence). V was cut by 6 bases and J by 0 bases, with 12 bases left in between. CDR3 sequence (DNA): TGCAGTGCCCTTCCTCTAGGCTCTGGAAACACCATATATTTT. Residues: CSALPLGSGNTIYF.

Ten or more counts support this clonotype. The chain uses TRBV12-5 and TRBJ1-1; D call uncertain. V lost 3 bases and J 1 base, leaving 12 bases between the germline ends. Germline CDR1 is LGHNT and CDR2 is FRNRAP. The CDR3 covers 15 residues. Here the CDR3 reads CASGFLPEENTEAFF. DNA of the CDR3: TGTGCTAGTGGTTTTCTACCCGAGGAGAACACTGAAGCTTTCTTT.

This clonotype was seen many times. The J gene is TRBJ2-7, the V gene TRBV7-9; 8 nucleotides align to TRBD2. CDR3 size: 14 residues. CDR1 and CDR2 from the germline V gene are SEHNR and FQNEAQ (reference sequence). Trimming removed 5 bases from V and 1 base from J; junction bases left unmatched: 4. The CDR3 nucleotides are TGTGCCAGCAGCCTAAGCGGGAGTTCCTACGAGCAGTACTTC. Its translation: CASSLSGSSYEQYF.

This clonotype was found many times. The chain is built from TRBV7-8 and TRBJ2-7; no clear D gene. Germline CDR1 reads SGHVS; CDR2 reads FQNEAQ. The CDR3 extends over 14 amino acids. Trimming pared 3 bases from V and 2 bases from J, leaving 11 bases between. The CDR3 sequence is CASSFSGPPYEQYF. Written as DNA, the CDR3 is TGTGCCAGCAGCTTTTCAGGACCGCCCTACGAGCAGTACTTC.

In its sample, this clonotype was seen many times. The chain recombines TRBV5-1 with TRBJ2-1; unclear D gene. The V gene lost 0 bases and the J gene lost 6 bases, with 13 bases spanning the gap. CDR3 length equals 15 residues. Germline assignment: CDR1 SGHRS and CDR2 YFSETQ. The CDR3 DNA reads TGCGCCAGCAGCTTGGAAGTGCCCGGCTTCAATGAGCAGTTCTTC. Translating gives CASSLEVPGFNEQFF.

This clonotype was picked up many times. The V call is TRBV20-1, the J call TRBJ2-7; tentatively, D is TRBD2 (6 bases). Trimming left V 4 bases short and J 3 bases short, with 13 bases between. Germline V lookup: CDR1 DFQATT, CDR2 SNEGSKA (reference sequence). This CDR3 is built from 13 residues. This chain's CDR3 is CSATRGGVYEQYF. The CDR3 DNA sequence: TGCAGTGCTACGCGGGGAGGTGTCTACGAGCAGTACTTC.

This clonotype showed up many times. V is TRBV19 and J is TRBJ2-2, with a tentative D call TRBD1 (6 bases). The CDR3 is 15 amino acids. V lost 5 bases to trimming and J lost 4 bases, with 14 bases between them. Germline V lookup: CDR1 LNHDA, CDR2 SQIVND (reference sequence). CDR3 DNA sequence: TGTGCCAGTAGTTCACTATTCAGGGGCACCGGGGAGCTGTTTTTT. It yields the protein CASSSLFRGTGELFF.

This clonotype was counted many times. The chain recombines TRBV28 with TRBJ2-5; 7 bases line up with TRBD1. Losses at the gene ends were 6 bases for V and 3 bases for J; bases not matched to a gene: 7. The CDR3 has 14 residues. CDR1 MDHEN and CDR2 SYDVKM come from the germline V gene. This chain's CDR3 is CASREPRGKETQYF. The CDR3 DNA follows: TGTGCCAGCAGGGAACCCAGGGGGAAAGAGACCCAGTACTTC.

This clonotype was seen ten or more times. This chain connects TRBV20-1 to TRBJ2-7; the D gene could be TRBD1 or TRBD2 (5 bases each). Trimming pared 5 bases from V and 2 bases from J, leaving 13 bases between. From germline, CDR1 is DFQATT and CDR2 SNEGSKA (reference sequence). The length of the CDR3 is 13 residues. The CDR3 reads CSAAQTGPYEQYF. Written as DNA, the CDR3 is TGCAGTGCTGCCCAAACGGGGCCCTACGAGCAGTACTTC.

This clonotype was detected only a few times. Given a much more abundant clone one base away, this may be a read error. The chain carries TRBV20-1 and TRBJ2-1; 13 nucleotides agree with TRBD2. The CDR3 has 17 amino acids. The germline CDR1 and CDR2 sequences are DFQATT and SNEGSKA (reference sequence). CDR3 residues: CCARGLAGETGYNEQFF. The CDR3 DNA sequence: TGCTGTGCTAGAGGACTAGCGGGAGAGACTGGCTACAATGAGCAGTTCTTC.

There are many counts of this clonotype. The chain's CDR3 is CASSFSFYNEQFF. The CDR3 nucleotides are TGTGCCAGCAGTTTTAGCTTCTACAATGAGCAGTTCTTC. V gene TRBV27 combines with J gene TRBJ2-1; D gene ambiguous. The CDR3 contains 13 residues. CDR1 and CDR2 from the germline V gene are MNHEY and SMNVEV (reference sequence). V lost 3 bases and J 3 bases, leaving 6 bases between the germline ends.

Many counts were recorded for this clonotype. The CDR3 protein is CASSLDMGAGDTQYF. In nucleotides, the CDR3 is TGTGCCAGCAGCTTAGATATGGGGGCCGGGGATACGCAGTATTTT. The chain uses TRBV7-2 and TRBJ2-3; tentative D call: TRBD1 (6 bases). Between the trimmed V and J ends, which lost 1 base and 6 bases, there was a span of 14 bases. The CDR3 extends over 15 amino acids. Germline-derived CDR1 and CDR2 are SGHTA and FQGNSA.

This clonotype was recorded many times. The CDR3 spells CSARGTTMGTGELFF. Here the CDR3 DNA reads TGCAGTGCTAGAGGGACTACTATGGGCACCGGGGAGCTGTTTTTT. This sequence joins TRBV20-1 and TRBJ2-2, with D perhaps TRBD2 (6 bases). V dropped 1 base and J dropped 4 bases, with 13 bases sitting between them. The germline CDR1 and CDR2 sequences are DFQATT and SNEGSKA (reference sequence). The CDR3 runs to 15 residues.

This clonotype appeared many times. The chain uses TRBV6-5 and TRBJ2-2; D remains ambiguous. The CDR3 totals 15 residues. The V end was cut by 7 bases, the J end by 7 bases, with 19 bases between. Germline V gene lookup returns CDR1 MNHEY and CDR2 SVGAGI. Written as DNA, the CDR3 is TGTGCCAGCACCAATCAGGAAACCCTCCGCGGGGAGCTGTTTTTT. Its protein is CASTNQETLRGELFF.

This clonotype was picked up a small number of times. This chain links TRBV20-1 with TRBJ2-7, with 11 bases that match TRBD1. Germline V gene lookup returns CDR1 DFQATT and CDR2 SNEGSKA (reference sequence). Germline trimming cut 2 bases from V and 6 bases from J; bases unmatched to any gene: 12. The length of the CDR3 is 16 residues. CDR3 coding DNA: TGCAGTGCTAGACTGCATCGGGGGACAGGGGGAGGCGAGCAGTACTTC. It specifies CSARLHRGTGGGEQYF.

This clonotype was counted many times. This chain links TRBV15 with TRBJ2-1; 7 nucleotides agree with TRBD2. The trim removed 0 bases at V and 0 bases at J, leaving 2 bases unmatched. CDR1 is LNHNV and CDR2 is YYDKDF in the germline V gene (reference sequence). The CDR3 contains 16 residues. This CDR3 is CATSRDLAVSYNEQFF. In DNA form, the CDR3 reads TGTGCCACCAGCAGAGATCTAGCGGTCTCCTACAATGAGCAGTTCTTC.

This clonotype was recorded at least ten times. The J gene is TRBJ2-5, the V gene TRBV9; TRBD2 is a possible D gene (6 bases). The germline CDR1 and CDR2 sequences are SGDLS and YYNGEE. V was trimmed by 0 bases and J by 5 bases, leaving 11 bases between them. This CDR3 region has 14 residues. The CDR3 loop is CASSVAGVEETQYF. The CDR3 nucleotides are TGTGCCAGCAGCGTAGCGGGAGTGGAGGAGACCCAGTACTTC.

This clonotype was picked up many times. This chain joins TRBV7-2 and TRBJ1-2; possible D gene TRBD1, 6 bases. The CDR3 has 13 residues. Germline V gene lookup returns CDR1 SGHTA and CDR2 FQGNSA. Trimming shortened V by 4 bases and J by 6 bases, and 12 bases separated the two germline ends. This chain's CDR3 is CASSWLTGDGYTF. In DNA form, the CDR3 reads TGTGCCAGCAGCTGGCTGACAGGTGATGGCTACACCTTC.

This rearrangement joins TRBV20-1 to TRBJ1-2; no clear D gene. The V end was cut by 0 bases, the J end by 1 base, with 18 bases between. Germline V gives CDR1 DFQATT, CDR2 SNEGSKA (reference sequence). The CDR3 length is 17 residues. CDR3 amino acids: CSARDRSGSRLNYGYTF. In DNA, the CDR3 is TGCAGTGCTAGAGATCGGTCCGGCTCCCGGCTTAACTATGGCTACACCTTC.

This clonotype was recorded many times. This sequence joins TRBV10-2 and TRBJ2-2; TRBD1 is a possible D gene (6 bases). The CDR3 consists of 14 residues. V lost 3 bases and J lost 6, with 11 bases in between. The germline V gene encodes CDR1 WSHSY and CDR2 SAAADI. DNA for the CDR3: TGCGCCAGCAGTGATGAGGGGGTGCCCGGGGAGCTGTTTTTT. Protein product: CASSDEGVPGELFF.

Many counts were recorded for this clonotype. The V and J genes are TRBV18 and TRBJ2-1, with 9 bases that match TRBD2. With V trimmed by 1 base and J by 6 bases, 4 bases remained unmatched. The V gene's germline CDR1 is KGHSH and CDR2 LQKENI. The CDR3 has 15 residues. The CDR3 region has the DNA TGTGCCAGCTCACCACTCGGACTAGCGACCAATGAGCAGTTCTTC. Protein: CASSPLGLATNEQFF.

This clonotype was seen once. This chain's CDR3 is CASSLGSSEQYF. The CDR3, as DNA: TGTGCCAGCAGCTTAGGCTCGAGCGAGCAGTACTTC. V usage is TRBV13 and J usage is TRBJ2-7; D is unresolved. Looked up from germline, CDR1 is PRHDT and CDR2 is FYEKMQ (reference sequence). Deletions cut 0 bases from V and 6 bases from J, with 6 bases between. This CDR3 comprises 12 residues.

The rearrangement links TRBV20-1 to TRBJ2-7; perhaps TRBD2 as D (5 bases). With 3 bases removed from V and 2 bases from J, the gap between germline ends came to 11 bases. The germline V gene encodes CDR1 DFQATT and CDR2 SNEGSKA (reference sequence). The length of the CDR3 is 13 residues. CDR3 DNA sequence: TGCAGTGCTAGTTCAATACTAGCCTACGAGCAGTACTTC. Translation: CSASSILAYEQYF.

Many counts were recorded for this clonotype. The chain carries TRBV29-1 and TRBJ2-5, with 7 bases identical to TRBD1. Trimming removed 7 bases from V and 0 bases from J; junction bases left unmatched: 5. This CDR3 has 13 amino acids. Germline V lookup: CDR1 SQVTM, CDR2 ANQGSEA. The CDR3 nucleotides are TGCAGCGCCGACAGGGTGTACCAAGAGACCCAGTACTTC. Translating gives CSADRVYQETQYF.